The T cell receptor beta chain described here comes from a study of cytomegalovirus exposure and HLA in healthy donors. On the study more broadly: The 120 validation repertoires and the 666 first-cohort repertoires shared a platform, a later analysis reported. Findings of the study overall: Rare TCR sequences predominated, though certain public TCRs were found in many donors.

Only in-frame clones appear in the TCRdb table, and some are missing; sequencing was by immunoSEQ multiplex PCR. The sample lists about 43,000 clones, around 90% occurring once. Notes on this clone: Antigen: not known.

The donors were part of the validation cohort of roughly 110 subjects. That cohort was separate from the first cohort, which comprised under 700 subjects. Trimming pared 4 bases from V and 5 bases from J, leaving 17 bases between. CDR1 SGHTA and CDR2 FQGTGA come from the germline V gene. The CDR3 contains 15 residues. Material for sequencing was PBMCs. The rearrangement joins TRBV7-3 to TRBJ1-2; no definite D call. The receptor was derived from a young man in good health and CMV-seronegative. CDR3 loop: CASSSGSADLYGYTF. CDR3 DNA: TGTGCCAGCAGCTCGGGGAGCGCCGACCTATATGGCTACACCTTC.